The sequence of this T cell receptor beta chain was determined in a study of sequential checkpoint blockade in melanoma. Overall study: Patients were randomized 1:1 to nivolumab-then-ipilimumab or ipilimumab-then-nivolumab first-line. Each arm's sequence ended with maintenance nivolumab.

This clone was detected only a few times. Treatment of the sample: randomized to nivolumab then ipilimumab (arm A) or the reverse (arm B). DNA-damaging chemotherapy had not been given to any patient beforehand. From thawed PBMCs, live CD3+CD8+ cells negative for CD19 and CD56 were sorted. Using immunoSEQ multiplex PCR, the repertoire was profiled, and TCRdb retains in-frame clones only, with some absent. Among some 12,000 clones listed, 82% were seen once. The junction had 9 bases not matched to a gene; V was cut back by 3 bases and J by 1 base. This CDR3 contains 17 residues. CDR1 and CDR2 (germline): MNHNS, SASEGT.

The J gene is TRBJ2-3, the V gene TRBV6-1; TRBD2 matches at 8 bases. Sequenced here: CD8+ T cells sorted from blood (inferred from file names), sampled from a patient given nivolumab and ipilimumab in sequence. This receptor was taken from a human donor with melanoma. CDR3 DNA sequence: TGTGCCAGCAGTGAGGAGGCGGGGGGCTGGGGCACAGATACGCAGTATTTT. Its translation is CASSEEAGGWGTDTQYF.